The rows below give T cell receptor beta chains drawn from one sample of a study of T cell responses to AZD1222 COVID-19 vaccine. Method: immunoSEQ multiplex PCR; TCRdb's copy keeps in-frame clones and lacks some. Of about 170,000 clones listed, 90% to 95% were seen once; the top ten hold about 3.9%. Specimen: peripheral blood, collected on day 0 of AZD1222 vaccination. All receptors derive from an adult in good health. Both conserved end residues are trimmed from each CDR3. A D gene is named only where the DNA matches it firmly.

J gene | D gene | V gene | CDR3 protein
TRBJ1-4 | TRBD1 | TRBV6-5 | ASNGQGAREKLF
TRBJ1-1 | - | TRBV12-3/TRBV12-4 | ASSFPGPEAF
TRBJ1-6 | - | TRBV7-9 | ASSIRHANSPLH
TRBJ2-5 | - | TRBV5-6 | ASSLGVHSKETQY
TRBJ1-6 | TRBD1 | TRBV5-1 | ASSLAGQGRTYNSPLH
TRBJ1-2 | TRBD1 | TRBV25-1 | ASSFQQGARGYT
TRBJ1-2 | - | TRBV19 | ASSIGKAGNYGYT
TRBJ1-1 | TRBD1 | TRBV3-1/TRBV3-2 | ASSRRTGAGLSRDTEAF
TRBJ2-7 | - | TRBV6-5 | ASRTLYSSYEQY
TRBJ2-2 | TRBD2 | TRBV7-9 | ASSSLELAGGPVGELF
TRBJ1-3 | TRBD1 | TRBV19 | ASSMVGQGIPGNTIY
TRBJ2-1 | - | TRBV24-1 | ATSDSGLEYNEQF
TRBJ1-2 | TRBD1 | TRBV5-1 | ASSLAGNRGNGYT
TRBJ1-1 | - | TRBV14 | ASSQGQGMVVSTEAF
TRBJ1-3 | - | TRBV6-5 | ASSYSRGRSGNTIY
TRBJ1-4 | - | TRBV15 | ATGFQYEKLF
TRBJ2-3 | - | TRBV9 | ASSVVRADTQY
TRBJ2-3 | - | TRBV18 | ASSPNRGRLATDTQY
TRBJ1-5 | TRBD1 | TRBV20-1 | SASGPGGPSPLANQPQH
TRBJ2-7 | - | TRBV18 | ASSLHSGYEQY
TRBJ1-5 | - | TRBV6-5 | ASREDTSNQPQH
TRBJ2-7 | TRBD2 | TRBV7-9 | ASSLSGSSYEQY